This TCR beta chain originates from a study of early T cells in non-severe SARS-CoV-2 infection. In the study overall: Unsorted whole blood bulk RNA was sequenced, with unpaired chains. Findings of the study overall: VDJdb matching, biased toward anti-spike CD8 responses, missed private and CD4 specificities.

Individual cDNA molecules received unique molecular identifiers during library preparation. A single record per CDR3 protein comes from TCRdb applying MiXCR to the 5' RACE reads. There are 80,000 or so distinct CDR3 sequences in the sample; around 15% occur only once, and under 4% lies in the top ten. This clonotype occurred many times. Its matching antigen is unknown. Germline V gives CDR1 SNHLY, CDR2 FYNNEI. The CDR3 length is 13 residues. The V gene lost 8 bases and the J gene lost 6 bases, with 17 bases spanning the gap. Sequencing input: whole blood. This TCR was sampled from an adult who was a healthcare worker with PCR-confirmed SARS-CoV-2 infection or an uninfected control (not recorded which). The J gene is TRBJ2-7, the V gene TRBV2, with a possible D match to TRBD1 (6 bases). The CDR3 DNA follows: TGTGCCAGCTATGCAGACACAGGGACCGAGCAGTACTTC. Its translation is CASYADTGTEQYF.